The 8 T cell receptor beta chains below come from one sample, sequenced in a study of T cells expressing NK-cell markers. TCRdb reanalyzed the 5' RACE reads, giving one entry per CDR3 protein sequence and no DNA. This listing includes about 170,000 distinct CDR3 sequences. Material for sequencing was blood T cells: a sorted CD56 or NKG2C T cell subset, CD4+ or CD8+ T cells, or bulk PBMC T cells (not recorded which). All receptors come from a man aged 18-75 years in good health.

The V gene is TRBV2, the J gene TRBJ1-4; TCRdb gives TRBD1 as the D gene, but with no DNA this cannot be confirmed. Germline lookup yields CDR1 SNHLY and CDR2 FYNNEI. The CDR3 is made up of 15 amino acids. The CDR3 reads CASIQGDREAEKLFF.

This chain links TRBV5-1 with TRBJ1-1. The CDR3 consists of 12 residues. The germline gives CDR1 SGHRS, CDR2 YFSETQ. The CDR3 loop is CASSQGNTEAFF.

V gene TRBV19 combines with J gene TRBJ1-1. CDR1 LNHDA and CDR2 SQIVND come from the germline V gene (reference sequence). CDR3 length: 13 amino acids. This CDR3 is CASATLVNTEAFF.

The V gene is TRBV19, the J gene TRBJ1-5; TCRdb picks TRBD1, but there is no DNA to check that call. The CDR3 extends over 11 amino acids. Germline CDR1 and CDR2: LNHDA and SQIVND (reference sequence). CDR3 sequence reads: CASSGGKAQHF.

The V gene is TRBV6-5, the J gene TRBJ2-7; checking the TCRdb D call of TRBD2 is not possible without DNA. CDR3 length equals 14 residues. Germline-derived CDR1 and CDR2 are MNHEY and SVGAGI. The CDR3 loop reads CASSYRREESEQYF.

CDR3 sequence reads: CASSQEGGVTEAFF. This chain uses TRBV4-2 with TRBJ1-1; as DNA is missing, the TRBD1 call by TCRdb cannot be tested. The CDR3 covers 14 residues. CDR1 is LGHNA, CDR2 YNFKEQ, per germline.

J is TRBJ1-1 and V is TRBV29-1; there is no DNA to check the TCRdb D call of TRBD1. Per germline, CDR1 SQVTM and CDR2 ANQGSEA. This CDR3 comprises 13 residues. The CDR3 sequence is CSVEGAANAEAFF.

The chain combines TRBV7-6 with TRBJ2-5; TCRdb reports TRBD2, a call that lacks DNA to check it against. CDR3 length: 15 residues. Per the germline V gene, CDR1 is SGHVS and CDR2 is FNYEAQ. The chain's CDR3 is CASSLGRRSRETQYF. The complete variable domain, with remaining parts taken from reference TRBV7-6 and TRBJ2-5, reads GAGVSQSPRYKVTKRGQDVALRCDPISGHVSLYWYRQALGQGPEFLTYFNYEAQQDKSGLPNDRFSAERPEGSISTLTIQRTEQRDSAMYRCASSLGRRSRETQYFGPGTRLLVL.